One T cell receptor (beta chain) is described in this entry. It has no known antigen specificity. Per-base quality was not reported, and no clone a single base away is much larger than it. This specimen belongs to a study of beta chain features in type 1 diabetes (dated by TCRdb to the late 2010s). A note on the overall study: Patients and healthy donors did not differ in mean age, gender distribution, total cell number or subset yield. A total of under 120,000,000 sorted cells were examined across all samples, and RNA yield correlated strongly with the number of cells per subset. The study compared TCRB repertoires of sorted circulating CD4+ T cell subsets between recently diagnosed type 1 diabetes patients and matched healthy donors. Regulatory and stem cell-like memory subsets were isolated from only 8 patients and roughly 8 healthy donors, whereas naive and central memory subsets came from all 28 donors.

All of the isolated RNA was reverse transcribed with the High Capacity cDNA Reverse Transcription Kit, so expressed TCRB transcripts were sequenced. Naive, central memory and regulatory T cell samples underwent deep immunoSEQ sequencing, averaging around 3.7 million total reads per sample. Sorted cells were lysed in RLT buffer and RNA was extracted with DNase-treated RNeasy Micro or Mini kits, depending on cell number. To prevent cross-contamination, each cell subset was processed individually, whereas patient and healthy donor samples were processed jointly. The immunoSEQ multiplex PCR was used to amplify TCRB sequences from cDNA, yielding 87-bp fragments that span the CDR3 region. Amplicons were sequenced on the Illumina HiSeq platform. The authors processed their data as follows. PCR bias was corrected computationally using synthetic template baselines, and reads within Hamming distance 2 were collapsed, with unmergeable singletons discarded. By aligning reads against IMGT, V, D and J genes, CDR3 length, and insertions or deletions at six rearrangement sites were assigned. Within each subset, clonotype counts were normalized to the number of sorted cells before true diversity and Gini coefficients were calculated with the tcR R package. The overlap coefficient, calculated on TCRB nucleotide sequences, was used to measure repertoire sharing. TCRdb obtained this table from immuneACCESS and retained in-frame rearrangements with V and J assigned. These tables miss some clones; where compared with another copy, unresolved V genes account for less than half of the shortfall, and the remainder is unexplained. D and trimming were read from the DNA, whereas the V and J calls and clone size are those reported in that table. The sample table holds roughly 60,000 clones, of which around three fifths were seen once. The top ten constitute over 2% of the sample.

Results and caveats for the whole study, not just this receptor: Patients with type 1 diabetes made fewer insertions and deleted more nucleotides at VDJ recombination sites, implying thymic rearrangement abnormalities. Because cDNA was sequenced instead of genomic DNA, highly expressing activated cells could be over-represented, though the groups showed no difference in activation or CD3 levels. PCR might favor shorter templates, but patient and control samples were amplified and corrected together, so any skew would affect both groups equally. Because small numbers of individuals were included in the HLA sub-analyses, any influence of HLA type on TCRB rearrangement was left unresolved. Naive, central memory and regulatory TCRB repertoires appeared more similar among patients than among healthy donors. In all four CD4+ subsets, TCRB CDR3 length was moderately but significantly shorter in type 1 diabetes patients.

CDR1 is given as SEHNR and CDR2 as FQNEAQ, both from the germline V gene (reference sequence). Including cysteine and phenylalanine, the CDR3 has 18 amino acids. The DNA shown is the 54-base CDR3, in frame from base 1. V is reduced by 6 bases and J by 1 base, leaving a spacing of 21 bases between them. Each donor gave one peripheral blood draw, averaging approximately 0.12 L, which was collected into heparinised tubes. A BD FACSAria II was used to sort naive, central memory, regulatory and stem cell-like memory CD4+ T cells with a panel that included CD45RO, CCR7, CD25, CD127, CD95 and CD27. Purity was above 98% for every sorted population. PBMCs were isolated right away by Lymphoprep density gradient centrifugation and were stained directly, without culture. So that batch effects would be minimized, each experiment stained and sorted samples in pairs, pairing one healthy donor with one patient.

The TCR sequence derives from a woman younger than 30 in good health. Sequencing was done on a sample of Tregs from blood. Reading the label with the study, this specimen's cell subset or site is: regulatory CD4+ T cells. The chain employs TRBV7-9 and TRBJ2-2; the D gene is perhaps TRBD1, on 6 matching bases. The CDR3 protein sequence reads: CASSAPERGQLNTGELFF. The nucleotide sequence is TGTGCCAGCAGTGCGCCTGAAAGGGGACAACTGAACACCGGGGAGCTGTTTTTT.